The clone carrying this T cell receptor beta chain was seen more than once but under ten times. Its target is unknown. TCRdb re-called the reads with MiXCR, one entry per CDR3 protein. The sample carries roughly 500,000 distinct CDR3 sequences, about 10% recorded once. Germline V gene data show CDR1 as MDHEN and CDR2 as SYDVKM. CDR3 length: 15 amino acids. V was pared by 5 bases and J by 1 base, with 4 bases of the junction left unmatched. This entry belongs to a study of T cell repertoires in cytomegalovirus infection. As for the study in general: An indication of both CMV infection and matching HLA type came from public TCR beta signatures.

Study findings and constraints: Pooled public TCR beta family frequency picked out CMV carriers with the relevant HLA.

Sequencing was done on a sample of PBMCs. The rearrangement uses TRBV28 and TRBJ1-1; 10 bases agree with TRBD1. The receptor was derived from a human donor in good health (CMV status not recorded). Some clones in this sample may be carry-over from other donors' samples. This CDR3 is CASSGRQGANTEAFF. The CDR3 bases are TGTGCCAGCAGTGGCAGACAGGGGGCGAACACTGAAGCTTTCTTT. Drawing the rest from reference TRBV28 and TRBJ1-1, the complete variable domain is DVKVTQSSRYLVKRTGEKVFLECVQDMDHENMFWYRQDPGLGLRLIYFSYDVKMKEKGDIPEGYSVSREKKERFSLILESASTNQTSMYLCASSGRQGANTEAFFGQGTRLTVV.